This TCR beta chain was recorded in a study of cytomegalovirus exposure and HLA in healthy donors. General study results and limits: In a later analysis, about 17,000 TCR beta sequences were associated with HLA alleles at 0.05 false discovery rate. Many donors shared some public TCRs, even though most TCR sequences were rare. Later, an analysis found that common viral pathogens appeared to be linked with several of the most significant clusters.

13 Jbeta primers and 60 Vbeta primers were used for the PCR. Profiled with immunoSEQ multiplex PCR; TCRdb holds only in-frame clones, not every one. The profile shows more than 70,000 clones, roughly 80% of them singletons. There are 14 residues in the CDR3. V was cut by 5 bases and J by 4 bases, with 13 bases left in between. CDR1 and CDR2 from the germline V gene are SGHVS and FNYEAQ. About this clone itself: Its antigen is currently unknown.

Sequencing was performed on PBMCs. The clonotype was recovered from a boy aged 10-17 years in good health and CMV-seronegative. J is TRBJ2-3 and V is TRBV7-6, with D perhaps matching TRBD1 (6 bases). CDR3 nucleotides: TGTGCCAGCAGCGTAACAGGGTCGGCAGATACGCAGTATTTT. Its protein product is CASSVTGSADTQYF.